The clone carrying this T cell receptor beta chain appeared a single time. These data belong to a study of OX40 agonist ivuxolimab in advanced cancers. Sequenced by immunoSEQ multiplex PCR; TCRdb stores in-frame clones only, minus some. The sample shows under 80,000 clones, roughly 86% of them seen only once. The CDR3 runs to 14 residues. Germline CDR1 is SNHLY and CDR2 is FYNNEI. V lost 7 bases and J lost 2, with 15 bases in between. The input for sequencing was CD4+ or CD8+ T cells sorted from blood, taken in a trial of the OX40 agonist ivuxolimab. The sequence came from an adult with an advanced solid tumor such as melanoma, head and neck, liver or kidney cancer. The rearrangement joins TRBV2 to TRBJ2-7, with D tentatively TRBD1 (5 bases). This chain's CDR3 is CASKPTDITYEQYF. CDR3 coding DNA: TGTGCCAGCAAACCGACGGACATTACCTACGAGCAGTACTTC.